This TCR beta chain was sequenced during a study of blood T cell repertoires in COVID-19. CDR3 length equals 16 residues. Germline CDR1 and CDR2: LGHNA and YNFKEQ. The V and J ends lost 5 bases and 0 bases, in that order; junction bases with no gene match: 6. TCRdb's table, derived via immunoSEQ multiplex PCR, lists solely in-frame clones and lacks some. The table shows 60,000 to 75,000 clones, with roughly 70% occurring only once. All enrollees were about 18 to 100 years old and from 20 to 25 US areas. Cohort placement rested on clinical history that participants reported themselves. All exposed participants met a person with COVID-19 within 2 weeks before entering the study.

Sequencing used PBMCs or T cells enriched from blood (not recorded which). The sequence derives from an older woman who had been exposed to COVID-19. The chain recombines TRBV4-2 with TRBJ2-1; TRBD2 agrees at 8 bases. The CDR3 region has the DNA TGTGCCAGCAGCAACCGACTAGCGAGCTCCTACAATGAGCAGTTCTTC. Protein: CASSNRLASSYNEQFF.